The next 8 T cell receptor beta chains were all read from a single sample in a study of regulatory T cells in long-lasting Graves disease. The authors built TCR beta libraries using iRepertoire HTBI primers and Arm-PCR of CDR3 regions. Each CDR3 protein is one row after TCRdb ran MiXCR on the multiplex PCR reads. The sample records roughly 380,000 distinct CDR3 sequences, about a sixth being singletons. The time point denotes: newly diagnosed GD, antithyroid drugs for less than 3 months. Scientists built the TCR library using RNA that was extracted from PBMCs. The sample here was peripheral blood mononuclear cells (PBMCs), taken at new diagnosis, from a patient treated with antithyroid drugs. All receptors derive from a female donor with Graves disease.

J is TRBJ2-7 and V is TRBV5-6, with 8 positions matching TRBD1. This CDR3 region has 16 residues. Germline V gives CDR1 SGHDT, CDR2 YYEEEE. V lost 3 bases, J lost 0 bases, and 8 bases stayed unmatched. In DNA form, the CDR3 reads TGTGCCAGCAGCTCAGACCAGGGGGCATACTCCTACGAGCAGTACTTC. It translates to CASSSDQGAYSYEQYF.

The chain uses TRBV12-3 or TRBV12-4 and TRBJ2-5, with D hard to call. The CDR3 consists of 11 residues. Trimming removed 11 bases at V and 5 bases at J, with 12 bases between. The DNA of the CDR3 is TGTGCCGCGGTCTTAGGGGAGACCCAGTACTTC. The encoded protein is CAAVLGETQYF.

In DNA, the CDR3 is TGTGCCAGCGGGGGGACTAGCAGGACCGGGGAGCTGTTTTTT. This translates into CASGGTSRTGELFF. The chain has TRBV6-1 and TRBJ2-2; 9 bases match TRBD2. This CDR3 is built from 14 residues. V was pared by 8 bases and J by 5 bases, with 6 bases of the junction left unmatched. Germline CDR1 reads MNHNS; CDR2 reads SASEGT.

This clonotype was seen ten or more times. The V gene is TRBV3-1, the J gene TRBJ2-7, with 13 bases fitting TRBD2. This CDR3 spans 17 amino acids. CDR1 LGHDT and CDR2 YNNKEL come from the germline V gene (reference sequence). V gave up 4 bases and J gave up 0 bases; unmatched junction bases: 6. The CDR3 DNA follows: TGTGCCAGCAGCCCACCCGGACTAGCGGGGGCCTCCTACGAGCAGTACTTC. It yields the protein CASSPPGLAGASYEQYF.

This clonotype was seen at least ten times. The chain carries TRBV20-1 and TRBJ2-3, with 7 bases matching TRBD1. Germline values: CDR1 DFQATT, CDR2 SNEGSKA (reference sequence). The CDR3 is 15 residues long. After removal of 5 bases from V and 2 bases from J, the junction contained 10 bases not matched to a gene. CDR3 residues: CSAPTGAAHTDTQYF. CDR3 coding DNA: TGCAGTGCTCCCACAGGGGCCGCCCACACAGATACGCAGTATTTT.

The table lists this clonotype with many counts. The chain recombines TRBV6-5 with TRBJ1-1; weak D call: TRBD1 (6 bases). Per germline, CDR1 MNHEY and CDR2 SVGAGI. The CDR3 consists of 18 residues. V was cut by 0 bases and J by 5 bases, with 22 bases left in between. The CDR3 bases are TGTGCCAGCAGTTACTCCGGGTTTGGTGGGGGCGCCGAGACTGAAGCTTTCTTT. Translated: CASSYSGFGGGAETEAFF.

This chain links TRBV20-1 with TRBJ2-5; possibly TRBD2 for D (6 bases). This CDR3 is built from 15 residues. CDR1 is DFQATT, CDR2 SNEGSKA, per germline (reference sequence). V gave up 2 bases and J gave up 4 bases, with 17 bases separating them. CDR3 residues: CSARFGSDARETQYF. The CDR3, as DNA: TGCAGTGCTAGATTCGGGAGCGACGCACGAGAGACCCAGTACTTC.

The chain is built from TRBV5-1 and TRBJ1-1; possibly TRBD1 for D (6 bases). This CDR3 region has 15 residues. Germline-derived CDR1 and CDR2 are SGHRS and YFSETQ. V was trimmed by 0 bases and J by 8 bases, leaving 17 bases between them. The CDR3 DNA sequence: TGCGCCAGCAGCTTGGGAAGTACTACACAGGGAGAAGCTTTCTTT. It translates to CASSLGSTTQGEAFF.